This T cell receptor (beta chain) appears in the sequencing data of a study of graft-versus-host responses after intestinal transplantation. Study summary: Tacrolimus plus steroids were given to all recipients for roughly three years, preceded by anti-thymocyte globulin induction.

A word on this clone: The antigen is not known.

J gave up 8 bases and V 5 bases, and 6 bases lay outside the gene matches. The V gene's germline CDR1 is MNHNS and CDR2 SASEGT. CDR3 size: 13 residues. Sequencing used immunoSEQ multiplex PCR; TCRdb keeps in-frame clones, though not all of them. Of under 100,000 clones in the sample, less than 95% were seen once. Broader study findings: Recipient marrow contained GvH clones, some of which appeared first in ileum or blood. Within allografts, high graft-versus-host to host-versus-graft clonal ratios were seen among patients with graft-donor T cell macrochimerism. The study associated peak circulating GvH clone levels with early post-transplant HvG declines.

The specimen was unstimulated CD4+ T cells sorted from spleen or lymph node cells, collected before transplant. The TCR originated in a human donor who was the organ donor for an intestinal transplant. The chain employs TRBV6-1 and TRBJ1-2; 9 nucleotides match TRBD1. CDR3 DNA sequence: TGTGCCAGCAGTTTTGACAGGGGGAACGGCTACACCTTC. It encodes CASSFDRGNGYTF.